The 8 T cell receptor beta chains reported below all come from one sample, sequenced in a study of blood T cell repertoires in COVID-19. The data were produced by immunoSEQ multiplex PCR, yet TCRdb's version contains in-frame clones alone and is incomplete. Seen here are more than 300,000 clones, about 89% observed once, and the top ten hold under 11%. Sequences were obtained from peripheral blood. These receptor sequences come from a woman between 25 and 40 years old with COVID-19, enrolled during active disease.

The V and J genes are TRBV13 and TRBJ2-7; 8 bases are shared with TRBD1. V lost 6 bases to trimming and J lost 5 bases; unmatched junction nucleotides: 9. CDR1 and CDR2 from the germline V gene are PRHDT and FYEKMQ (reference sequence). The CDR3 consists of 14 residues. DNA of the CDR3: TGTGCCAGCAGTAGACGGGACAGGTCCCACGAGCAGTACTTC. As protein: CASSRRDRSHEQYF.

The chain couples TRBV19 to TRBJ1-6, with a possible D match to TRBD1 (5 bases). The CDR3 length is 14 residues. V lost 3 bases and J 7 bases, leaving 10 bases between the germline ends. From germline, CDR1 is LNHDA and CDR2 SQIVND (reference sequence). As DNA, the CDR3 is TGTGCCAGTAGTATGCAAGGGGCCAATTCACCCCTCCACTTT. Translated: CASSMQGANSPLHF.

This chain uses TRBV28 with TRBJ1-5; maybe TRBD1 (6 bases). This CDR3 comprises 17 residues. Deletions cut 3 bases from V and 3 bases from J, with 18 bases between. Germline lookup yields CDR1 MDHEN and CDR2 SYDVKM. This CDR3 is CASSFRQAGFYNQPQHF. CDR3 nucleotides: TGTGCCAGCAGTTTTAGACAGGCTGGCTTTTACAATCAGCCCCAGCATTTT. Combining the CDR3 with reference TRBV28 and TRBJ1-5 gives the whole variable domain DVKVTQSSRYLVKRTGEKVFLECVQDMDHENMFWYRQDPGLGLRLIYFSYDVKMKEKGDIPEGYSVSREKKERFSLILESASTNQTSMYLCASSFRQAGFYNQPQHFGDGTRLSIL.

V gene TRBV27 combines with J gene TRBJ2-5, with 7 bases lining up with TRBD2. The CDR3 has 15 amino acids. V was pared by 5 bases and J by 3 bases, with 9 bases of the junction left unmatched. The V gene's germline CDR1 is MNHEY and CDR2 SMNVEV (reference sequence). The DNA of the CDR3 is TGTGCCAGCAGTGGGGTGGGGCTAGCGGAAGAGACCCAGTACTTC. Translated: CASSGVGLAEETQYF.

This chain joins TRBV5-1 and TRBJ2-5; 15 bases are shared with TRBD2. The junction had 11 bases not matched to a gene; V was cut back by 7 bases and J by 4 bases. CDR1 is SGHRS and CDR2 is YFSETQ in the germline V gene. This CDR3 spans 17 amino acids. This CDR3 reads CASSGGLGLAGGETQYF. CDR3 coding DNA: TGCGCCAGCTCGGGGGGACTGGGACTAGCGGGAGGAGAGACCCAGTACTTC.

The rearrangement joins TRBV28 to TRBJ2-7; 8 bases align to TRBD1. CDR1 is MDHEN and CDR2 is SYDVKM in the germline V gene. The CDR3 runs to 14 residues. After removal of 11 bases from V and 5 bases from J, the junction contained 14 bases not matched to a gene. The CDR3 sequence: CAGSYRGRNDEQYF. Here the CDR3 DNA reads TGTGCCGGCTCTTACAGGGGGAGGAACGACGAGCAGTACTTC. Full variable domain (missing parts from reference TRBV28 and TRBJ2-7): DVKVTQSSRYLVKRTGEKVFLECVQDMDHENMFWYRQDPGLGLRLIYFSYDVKMKEKGDIPEGYSVSREKKERFSLILESASTNQTSMYLCAGSYRGRNDEQYFGPGTRLTVT.

This chain connects TRBV9 to TRBJ2-2, with a possible D match to TRBD2 (6 bases). The CDR3 sequence is 16 residues long. V was shortened by 2 bases and J by 8 bases, with 19 bases between the two germline ends. CDR1 and CDR2 (germline): SGDLS, YYNGEE. CDR3 sequence (DNA): TGTGCCAGCAGCGTTCGGACTACCCGGACGTCGGGGGAGCTGTTTTTT. Encoded protein: CASSVRTTRTSGELFF.

To note about this clone: The sample contains more than one DNA sequence encoding this CDR3. The chain recombines TRBV18 with TRBJ2-2; the match to TRBD1 covers 9 bases. This CDR3 has 16 amino acids. The germline V gene has CDR1 KGHSH and CDR2 LQKENI. V lost 3 bases to trimming and J lost 0 bases; unmatched junction nucleotides: 2. CDR3 in amino acids: CASSPRTGANTGELFF. As DNA, the CDR3 is TGTGCCAGCTCACCTAGGACAGGGGCGAACACCGGGGAGCTGTTTTTT.